Sequencing of this T cell receptor beta chain was carried out in a study of T cells after yellow fever vaccination (dated by TCRdb to about 2019). Broadly, across the study: The SMART-Seq v4 Ultra Low Input RNA kit was used to prepare libraries from fractions with low cell numbers. To track T-cell clones before and after primary and booster YFV17D yellow fever vaccination, bulk TCR alpha and beta repertoires were sequenced longitudinally. Two healthy male donors, one aged 18 to 29 and one aged 30 to 40 years, were included in the cohort. Bulk PBMC replicates and cell subsets were isolated from blood drawn at multiple timepoints before and after both primary and secondary immunization. Overall study outcomes, separate from this receptor: A small share of clonotypes occurred in both CD4 and CD8 compartments, likely arising from convergent recombination. After the booster, most clones that had expanded after primary vaccination were detected again (approximately 97% of CD4 and around nine tenths of CD8), suggesting broad maintenance of memory. Because the study included only a couple of donors, the extent to which the findings can be generalized is limited. The secondary T-cell response was weaker than the primary response but faster, peaking on day 5 instead of day 15. Computational filtering was required because FACS-sorted repertoires could contain abundant contaminating clonotypes from the bulk population.

The CDR3, from cysteine to phenylalanine, totals 14 residues. The CDR3 DNA has 42 bases and is translated from base 1. The V end loses 5 bases and the J end loses 4 bases, and a stretch of 15 bases separates them. CDR1 and CDR2 are drawn from the germline V gene: SGHRS, YFSETQ. A note on this clonotype: This receptor's antigen is unknown. No per-base quality is available; no much larger clone lies one base away.

Synthesis of TCR cDNA relied on 5'RACE template switching, a step that introduced a universal primer site along with unique molecular identifiers. Priming of cDNA synthesis was performed from both the TCR alpha and TCR beta constant segments. Library amplification used two PCR steps, and the second PCR step added sample barcodes and sequencing adapters. Sequencing of the libraries was done on either Illumina HiSeq 2500 (2x100 bp) or NovaSeq (2x150 bp). As for the original processing: Reads were demultiplexed and collapsed into UMI consensus sequences with MIGEC, and V(D)J alignment was performed with MiXCR. Vaccine-responding clonotypes were identified with edgeR using replicate PBMC samples, with FDR below 0.01 and a log2 fold change above 5 up to day 15 being required. Bulk clonotypes were assigned CD4 or CD8 identity according to which sequenced CD4 or CD8 repertoire held them at higher abundance. Starting from the raw public reads, TCRdb applied fastp trimming at Q25, assembled clones with MiXCR and retained in-frame beta chains. Rows matching on CDR3 protein sequence are summarized as one entry with the most common DNA and genes. The V and J calls reflect TCRdb's pipeline rather than the authors' work. The sample records under 600,000 distinct CDR3 sequences, less than 15% of which are singletons. Clones ranked in the top ten supply over 12% of the sample.

This specimen's treatment or condition label, interpreted: live attenuated yellow fever vaccine strain. At each blood-draw timepoint, two biological replicates of bulk PBMCs were obtained. PBMCs were isolated from peripheral blood using a standard Ficoll-Paque protocol. TriZol was used to extract RNA from bulk PBMCs, from CD4 and CD8 fractions, and from dextramer-positive and dextramer-negative fractions. The receptor comes from a young man who received the YFV17D yellow fever vaccine. The sample was PBMCs, taken on the day of the yellow fever booster vaccination. Recombination linked TRBV5-1 to TRBJ1-1, with TRBD1 tentatively as D gene (5 bases match). CDR3 reads: CASRQGSGGTEAFF. The nucleotides are TGCGCCAGCAGGCAGGGTTCCGGGGGCACTGAAGCTTTCTTT.